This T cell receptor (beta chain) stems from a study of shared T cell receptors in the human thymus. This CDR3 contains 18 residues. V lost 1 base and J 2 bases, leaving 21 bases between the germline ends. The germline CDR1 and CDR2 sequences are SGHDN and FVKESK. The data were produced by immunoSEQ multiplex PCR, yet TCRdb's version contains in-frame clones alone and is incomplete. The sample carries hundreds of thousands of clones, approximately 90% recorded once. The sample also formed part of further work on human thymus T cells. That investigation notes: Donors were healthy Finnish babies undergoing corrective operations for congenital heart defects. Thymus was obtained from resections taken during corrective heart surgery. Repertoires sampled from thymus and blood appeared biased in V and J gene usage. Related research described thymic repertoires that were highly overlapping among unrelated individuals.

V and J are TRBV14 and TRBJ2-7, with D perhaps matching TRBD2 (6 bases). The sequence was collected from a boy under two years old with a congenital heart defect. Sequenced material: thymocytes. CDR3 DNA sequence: TGTGCCAGCAGCCAAGGTGGGCGGGGAGTTGGTTGGCCCTACGAGCAGTACTTC. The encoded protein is CASSQGGRGVGWPYEQYF.